This entry lists 11 T cell receptor beta chains sequenced from one sample in a study of blood T cells in healthy people across ages (dated by TCRdb to between 2015 and 2017). Library prep was done by 5' RACE. The sequencer listed for this sample is Illumina HiSeq 2500. The second PCR ran for about 7 to 11 cycles and used a J-beta primer mix along with a sample-barcoded 5' primer. TCRdb reanalyzed the raw reads on its own, using fastp at Q25 for trimming and MiXCR for clone calling, and kept in-frame beta chains. Each record represents a unique CDR3 protein, reported with the most common genes and DNA among its rows. This sample is represented by under 2,000,000 distinct CDR3 sequences; roughly 50% of them were singletons. The ten top clones hold around 2.1% of the sample. Material: blood. The receptors here all came from a woman aged 35 to 49 in good health.

The chain carries TRBV6-1 and TRBJ2-3; D is perhaps TRBD1 (6 bases). The V end lost 3 bases, the J end lost 4 bases, and 17 bases lay between the germline ends. Germline CDR1 reads MNHNS; CDR2 reads SASEGT. The CDR3 consists of 16 residues. The CDR3 here is CASSEGDRPGPDTQYF. The CDR3 nucleotides are TGTGCCAGCAGTGAGGGAGACAGGCCGGGCCCAGATACGCAGTATTTT.

The table lists this clonotype with a few counts. The chain employs TRBV27 and TRBJ2-5; no definite D call. The germline CDR1 and CDR2 sequences are MNHEY and SMNVEV (reference sequence). CDR3 length: 14 amino acids. V was cut by 5 bases and J by 0 bases, with 10 bases left in between. CDR3 sequence (DNA): TGTGCCAGCAGTCGGACGGCCTACCAAGAGACCCAGTACTTC. Protein sequence: CASSRTAYQETQYF.

The chain combines TRBV6-2 or TRBV6-3 with TRBJ2-1; D is unclear. The closer fit of TRBJ2-7 to the DNA end suggests the J call may be wrong. CDR1 MNHEY and CDR2 SVGEGT come from the germline V gene. The CDR3 consists of 13 residues. The CDR3 coding sequence is TGTGCCAGCAGGATTTATGAGTACAATGAGCAGTACTTC. It specifies CASRIYEYNEQYF.

The V gene is TRBV6-2 or TRBV6-3, the J gene TRBJ2-5; D is unclear. The ends were cut back, 7 bases at V and 4 bases at J, with 13 bases in the middle. CDR3 length: 13 residues. Germline CDR1 MNHEY, CDR2 SVGEGT. The CDR3 region has the DNA TGTGCCAGCACTGGGCCCCTATCAGAGACCCAGTACTTC. This translates into CASTGPLSETQYF.

The chain has TRBV6-2 or TRBV6-3 and TRBJ2-1; 14 positions agree with TRBD2. In germline, CDR1 is MNHEY, CDR2 SVGEGT. This CDR3 has 19 residues. V shed 2 bases, J shed 5 bases, and the junction held 11 bases outside the gene matches. The CDR3: CASSYKRVKGLAGDNEQFF. The CDR3 bases are TGTGCCAGCAGTTACAAACGGGTAAAGGGACTAGCGGGGGACAATGAGCAGTTCTTC.

Turning to this clonotype: Sequence at one end of the junction differs from germline and may be a read error. The J gene is TRBJ1-6, the V gene TRBV7-3; D is possibly TRBD1 (5 bases). This CDR3 comprises 15 residues. Germline CDR1 and CDR2: SGHTA and FQGTGA. The CDR3 here is CAGSLVGAAPSPLHF. Here the CDR3 DNA reads TGTGCCGGCAGCTTAGTAGGGGCCGCCCCTTCACCCCTCCACTTT.

CDR3 sequence (DNA): TGTGCCAGCAGCCAAGCTCAGGGCTGGGAGACCCAGTACTTC. Residues: CASSQAQGWETQYF. V is TRBV4-2 and J is TRBJ2-5, with TRBD1 as a possible D gene (5 bases). The CDR3 contains 14 residues. Germline V CDR1 and CDR2: LGHNA, YNFKEQ. Trimming took off 1 base at V and 5 bases at J, with 11 bases between the two ends.

The V call is TRBV29-1, the J call TRBJ2-7, with TRBD1 identical over 7 bases. Germline V gives CDR1 SQVTM, CDR2 ANQGSEA. The CDR3 has 14 amino acids. V lost 0 bases to trimming and J lost 3 bases; unmatched junction nucleotides: 5. The CDR3 DNA is TGCAGCGTTGAAGATCTGGCAGGGGGCTACGAGCAGTACTTC. It codes for CSVEDLAGGYEQYF.

This sequence joins TRBV7-9 and TRBJ2-1; 11 positions match TRBD2. V was clipped by 5 bases and J by 5 bases; unmatched bases: 11. CDR3 length equals 17 residues. The germline V gene has CDR1 SEHNR and CDR2 FQNEAQ (reference sequence). CDR3 in DNA: TGTGCCAGCAGCCCTCTGCCCGGGACTAGCGGAAACAATGAGCAGTTCTTC. Its translation: CASSPLPGTSGNNEQFF.

The chain recombines TRBV12-3 or TRBV12-4 with TRBJ2-5; the match to TRBD2 covers 8 bases. CDR3 size: 15 residues. V lost 2 bases and J lost 3; bases outside the gene matches: 5. The CDR3 spells CASSLSVGGEETQYF. The CDR3 DNA reads as TGTGCCAGCAGTTTAAGCGTCGGGGGGGAAGAGACCCAGTACTTC.

This chain joins TRBV9 and TRBJ2-1; unclear D gene. The V gene lost 4 bases and the J gene lost 6 bases, with 14 bases spanning the gap. CDR3 size: 14 residues. Germline CDR1 SGDLS, CDR2 YYNGEE. CDR3 residues: CASSPLLLRNEQFF. CDR3 bases: TGTGCCAGCAGCCCACTTTTATTGCGCAATGAGCAGTTCTTC.